A selection of T cell receptor beta chains follows, all from one sample in a study of cytomegalovirus exposure and HLA in healthy donors. The repertoire was sequenced with immunoSEQ multiplex PCR; TCRdb's copy has only in-frame clones and lacks some. The table includes approximately 130,000 clones, 81% detected once. The sample comprised PBMCs. The receptors derive from a woman in her thirties or forties in good health and CMV-seropositive. Each CDR3 is given with its conserved first and last residue. D genes are given only for firm matches. Rows may omit the clone size; those that give it use once, few, many or a size class.

V	D	size	J	CDR3	DNA
TRBV28	NA	once	TRBJ1-2	CASSLSPLRQGRYGYTF	TGTGCCAGCAGTTTATCCCCCTTGAGGCAGGGAAGATATGGCTACACCTTC
TRBV5-1	NA	NA	TRBJ2-7	CASSLVGQTYEQYF	TGCGCCAGCAGCTTGGTAGGACAGACCTACGAGCAGTACTTC
TRBV5-8	NA	NA	TRBJ1-2	CASSGTIRRYGYTF	TGTGCCAGCAGCGGGACTATAAGGCGCTATGGCTACACCTTC
TRBV6-6	NA	once	TRBJ2-5	CASSYSIFQETQYF	TGTGCCAGCAGTTACTCGATCTTTCAGGAGACCCAGTACTTC
TRBV2	NA	NA	TRBJ1-4	CASSEPPGTTTNKKLFF	TGTGCCAGCAGTGAACCCCCGGGGACTACAACTAATAAAAAACTGTTTTTT
TRBV7-2	TRBD1	NA	TRBJ2-4	CASSSMDRAGIQYF	TGTGCCAGCAGCTCCATGGACAGGGCAGGCATTCAGTACTTC
TRBV2	NA	NA	TRBJ2-5	CASRALTVGKETQYF	TGTGCCAGCAGAGCCCTGACAGTTGGAAAAGAGACCCAGTACTTC
TRBV29-1	NA	once	TRBJ2-5	CSVEGRGQETQYF	TGCAGCGTTGAAGGCAGGGGCCAAGAGACCCAGTACTTC
TRBV10-3	NA	NA	TRBJ1-2	CAISAPGLVGYTF	TGTGCCATCAGTGCTCCAGGGTTAGTTGGCTACACCTTC
TRBV28	NA	NA	TRBJ2-4	CASSLSSIEGRGAKNIQYF	TGTGCCAGCAGTTTATCATCCATAGAAGGGAGAGGGGCCAAAAACATTCAGTACTTC
TRBV4-1	NA	NA	TRBJ2-1	CASSQGEDGYNEQFF	TGCGCCAGCAGCCAAGGGGAGGACGGTTACAATGAGCAGTTCTTC
TRBV29-1	TRBD2	NA	TRBJ2-5	CSVLAGIMETQYF	TGCAGCGTTCTAGCGGGAATTATGGAGACCCAGTACTTC
TRBV7-2	NA	NA	TRBJ2-7	CASSYLFDRSYEQYF	TGTGCCAGCAGCTACCTATTTGACAGATCCTACGAGCAGTACTTC
TRBV5-1	TRBD2	NA	TRBJ2-7	CASSPGGSDTYEQYF	TGCGCCAGCAGCCCGGGGGGGTCGGACACCTACGAGCAGTACTTC
TRBV7-8	NA	NA	TRBJ2-7	CASSLEGAVSYEQYF	TGTGCCAGCAGCTTAGAAGGTGCGGTGTCCTACGAGCAGTACTTC
TRBV10-2	NA	NA	TRBJ2-1	CASLDNEQFF	TGCGCCAGCCTAGACAATGAGCAGTTCTTC
TRBV7-9	NA	once	TRBJ1-1	CASSFQGQNTEAFF	TGTGCCAGCAGCTTCCAGGGACAGAACACTGAAGCTTTCTTT
TRBV30	NA	NA	TRBJ1-6	CAWSSNSPLHF	TGTGCCTGGAGTAGCAATTCACCCCTCCACTTT
TRBV5-1	TRBD2	NA	TRBJ2-3	CASSLGAWWTSGLTDTQYF	TGCGCCAGCAGCTTGGGGGCGTGGTGGACTAGCGGCCTCACAGATACGCAGTATTTT
TRBV29-1	TRBD1	NA	TRBJ1-1	CSVDKTGDTEAFF	TGCAGCGTTGATAAGACAGGGGACACCGAAGCTTTCTTT
TRBV19	TRBD2	NA	TRBJ2-7	CASSRGGGTTEREQYF	TGTGCCAGTAGTAGGGGCGGCGGGACTACCGAGCGGGAGCAGTACTTC
TRBV30	NA	NA	TRBJ1-4	CAWSQAPTNEKLFF	TGTGCCTGGAGTCAGGCACCTACTAATGAAAAACTGTTTTTT
TRBV7-9	TRBD2	once	TRBJ2-1	CASSLLAGTLNEQFF	TGTGCCAGCAGCTTATTAGCGGGGACCCTCAATGAGCAGTTCTTC
TRBV10-3	TRBD2	NA	TRBJ2-7	CAISEGLAGHYEQYF	TGTGCCATCAGTGAGGGACTAGCGGGGCACTACGAGCAGTACTTC
TRBV9	NA	NA	TRBJ2-2	CASSVVAGTNTGELFF	TGTGCCAGCAGCGTAGTGGCGGGTACGAACACCGGGGAGCTGTTTTTT
TRBV9	NA	NA	TRBJ1-1	CASSVETENTEAFF	TGTGCCAGCAGCGTAGAAACAGAGAACACTGAAGCTTTCTTT
TRBV6-5	NA	NA	TRBJ2-1	CASRSAYNEQFF	TGTGCCAGCAGATCGGCCTACAATGAGCAGTTCTTC
TRBV7-3	NA	once	TRBJ1-1	CASSLQQDTEAFF	TGTGCCAGCAGCTTACAGCAGGACACTGAAGCTTTCTTT